This TCR beta chain appears in the sequencing data of a study of regulatory T cells in long-lasting Graves disease. The junction had 20 bases not matched to a gene; V was cut back by 6 bases and J by 10 bases. This CDR3 comprises 16 residues. Time point indicated: newly diagnosed GD, antithyroid drugs for less than 3 months. Following extraction of RNA from PBMCs, that RNA was used to make the TCR library. This clonotype was detected a few times. This sequence may be a read error, since a much larger clone differs from it by one base. Construction of TCR beta libraries relied on iRepertoire HTBI primers and on Arm-PCR targeting CDR3 regions. Each CDR3 protein is one row after TCRdb ran MiXCR on the multiplex PCR reads. Seen here are fewer than 650,000 distinct CDR3 sequences, about 16% observed once, and the top ten hold about 12%. The same sample was also studied in work on T cells in Graves' hyperthyroidism and ophthalmopathy.

The source is a man aged 18 to 35 with Graves disease. The V gene is TRBV12-3 or TRBV12-4, the J gene TRBJ1-1, with 7 bases fitting TRBD1. The specimen comprised peripheral blood mononuclear cells (PBMCs), sampled at new diagnosis, from a patient treated with antithyroid drugs. The CDR3 sequence is CASSQRGQGVGGGAFF. The CDR3 DNA reads TGTGCCAGCAGCCAAAGAGGTCAGGGGGTAGGTGGTGGAGCTTTCTTT.